This T cell receptor beta chain was sequenced for a study of blood T cell repertoires in COVID-19. At the level of the study: Samples came from the United States, Italy and Spain, spanning acute and convalescent COVID-19.

Clinical histories supplied by participants themselves formed the basis of cohort assignment. Recovered Cohort 3 donors showed two negative PCRs, clearance, or symptom resolution. Per the authors' pipeline: Researchers report that nucleated cell counts were estimated from reference gene primer amplification. The data were produced by immunoSEQ multiplex PCR, yet TCRdb's version contains in-frame clones alone and is incomplete. The D gene and trimming were derived from the DNA, and the V and J assignments and clone size from that table. The table shows about 320,000 clones, with 89% occurring only once. Losses at the gene ends were 3 bases for V and 2 bases for J; bases not matched to a gene: 8. Germline CDR1 and CDR2: SGDLS and YYNGEE. The length of the CDR3 is 16 residues.

The clonotype originates from a man aged 55-75 years who had recovered from COVID-19. Specimen: PBMCs or T cells enriched from blood (not recorded which). The gene calls are TRBV9 and TRBJ2-5; TRBD1 matches at 9 bases. DNA of the CDR3: TGTGCCAGCAGCGCCTTAGTGGGACAGGGACAAGAGACCCAGTACTTC. Translation gives CASSALVGQGQETQYF.